The clone carrying this T cell receptor (beta chain) was counted at least ten times. What it recognizes is unknown. This record comes from a study of neurological immune-mediated disorders. Findings and limits, study-wide: The phylogenetic placement of 18 of 34 multiple sclerosis patients' repertoires in one related-CDR3 cluster constitutes a possible signature.

Each CDR3 protein is one row after TCRdb ran MiXCR on the 5' RACE reads. Of 50,000 to 85,000 distinct CDR3 sequences listed, roughly 5.5% are singletons. CDR1 is SGHAT and CDR2 is FQNNGV in the germline V gene. CDR3 length: 14 residues. The ends were cut back, 1 base at V and 7 bases at J, with 14 bases in the middle. The J gene is TRBJ2-7, the V gene TRBV11-2; D gene unclear. The sample consisted of PBMCs. The clonotype comes from a woman younger than 45 with multiple sclerosis. The CDR3 protein is CASSLVGPDREQYF. The DNA of the CDR3 is TGTGCCAGCAGCTTAGTAGGCCCTGACCGTGAGCAGTACTTC.